These 22 T cell receptor beta chains were sequenced from one sample in a study of CD8+ T cells in alopecia areata. The treatment is: oral pan-JAK inhibitor, 5-10 mg twice daily. It was cDNA, reverse transcribed from extracted RNA, that served as the sequencing template. Profiled with immunoSEQ multiplex PCR; TCRdb holds only in-frame clones, not every one. The sample records approximately 280,000 clones, 58% being singletons. The sequencing used CD4+ T cells sorted from blood, collected at week 24, from a patient treated with tofacitinib. These TCRs come from a human donor with alopecia areata.

The chain has TRBV10-3 and TRBJ2-3, with 8 bases fitting TRBD2. Germline CDR1 reads ENHRY; CDR2 reads SYGVKD. The CDR3 sequence is 18 residues long. With 3 bases clipped from V and 0 bases from J, the junction kept 11 bases outside the gene matches. This CDR3 is CAISDLTSGRHSTDTQYF. The CDR3 DNA reads as TGTGCCATCAGTGATTTAACTAGCGGCCGCCATAGCACAGATACGCAGTATTTT.

In its sample, this clone was seen once. The V call is TRBV7-2, the J call TRBJ1-6, with D maybe TRBD1 (6 bases). The CDR3 covers 16 residues. Looked up from germline, CDR1 is SGHTA and CDR2 is FQGNSA. Trimming took off 4 bases at V and 8 bases at J, with 18 bases between the two ends. The CDR3 DNA is TGTGCCAGCAGCTCCTCGACAGGACGGGCTTATTCACCCCTCCACTTT. This encodes CASSSSTGRAYSPLHF.

The chain is built from TRBV30 and TRBJ2-7; D may match TRBD1 or TRBD2 (5 bases each). Germline CDR1 GTSNPN, CDR2 SVGIG (reference sequence). Trimming removed 1 base from V and 2 bases from J, with 9 bases in between. This CDR3 spans 13 amino acids. CDR3 residues: CAWSGGTPYEQYF. The CDR3, as DNA: TGTGCCTGGAGTGGGGGGACCCCCTACGAGCAGTACTTC.

The chain has TRBV19 and TRBJ2-5, with D perhaps matching TRBD1 or TRBD2 (5 bases each). CDR3 size: 14 residues. Looked up from germline, CDR1 is LNHDA and CDR2 is SQIVND (reference sequence). V was shortened by 3 bases and J by 4 bases, with 12 bases between the two germline ends. Here the CDR3 reads CASSIQGPRETQYF. CDR3 in DNA: TGTGCCAGTAGTATCCAGGGACCAAGAGAGACCCAGTACTTC.

As DNA, the CDR3 is TGCGCCAGCAGCTTGTTGCCGGCGGGGGCCAACGTCCTGACTTTC. It yields the protein CASSLLPAGANVLTF. The V and J genes are TRBV5-1 and TRBJ2-6; D uncertain. CDR3 length: 15 amino acids. Germline assignment: CDR1 SGHRS and CDR2 YFSETQ. V was clipped by 1 base and J by 4 bases, with 9 bases between them.

This chain's CDR3 is CASTGDGYTF. The CDR3 DNA follows: TGTGCCAGCACCGGGGATGGCTACACCTTC. The chain carries TRBV2 and TRBJ1-2, with D hard to call. V lost 7 bases and J lost 6, with 6 bases in between. CDR3 length: 10 amino acids. The germline gives CDR1 SNHLY, CDR2 FYNNEI. Based on the CDR3 plus reference TRBV2 and TRBJ1-2, the full variable domain is EPEVTQTPSHQVTQMGQEVILRCVPISNHLYFYWYRQILGQKVEFLVSFYNNEISEKSEIFDDQFSVERPDGSNFTLKIRSTKLEDSAMYFCASTGDGYTFGSGTRLTVV.

The chain is built from TRBV5-4 and TRBJ1-5; D remains ambiguous. V lost 0 bases and J 6 bases, leaving 16 bases between the germline ends. Germline loops: CDR1 SGHNT, CDR2 YYREEE (reference sequence). The CDR3 length is 16 residues. In nucleotides, the CDR3 is TGTGCCAGCAGCTTGGCCGAAGCAGGACCTGGTCAGCCCCAGCATTTT. Translated, it gives CASSLAEAGPGQPQHF.

The V and J genes are TRBV4-1 and TRBJ1-5, with D perhaps matching TRBD1 (5 bases). Trimming stripped 3 bases from V and 2 bases from J, with 17 bases between. This CDR3 comprises 17 residues. Germline CDR1 is MGHRA and CDR2 is YSYEKL. DNA of the CDR3: TGCGCCAGCAGCCAGACACCGGGGGGAGGAGGCAATCAGCCCCAGCATTTT. This sequence encodes CASSQTPGGGGNQPQHF.

The chain has TRBV6-5 and TRBJ1-1; 7 bases agree with TRBD1. Trimming at V came to 4 bases and at J to 3 bases, leaving 8 bases not matched to a gene. The CDR3 runs to 15 residues. Germline V lookup: CDR1 MNHEY, CDR2 SVGAGI. The CDR3: CASSLQGRGDTEAFF. Here the CDR3 DNA reads TGTGCCAGCAGTTTACAGGGGCGAGGAGACACTGAAGCTTTCTTT.

The chain is built from TRBV28 and TRBJ2-3; no clear D. The germline V gene has CDR1 MDHEN and CDR2 SYDVKM. V was trimmed by 8 bases and J by 10 bases, leaving 7 bases between them. The CDR3 length is 9 residues. CDR3 bases: TGTGCCAGCGGTGAATCGCAGTATTTT. This encodes CASGESQYF.

This sequence joins TRBV19 and TRBJ2-6; maybe TRBD2 (5 bases). The germline V gene encodes CDR1 LNHDA and CDR2 SQIVND (reference sequence). The CDR3 length is 15 residues. Between the trimmed V and J ends, which lost 6 bases and 0 bases, there was a span of 9 bases. CDR3 protein: CASSTGLSGANVLTF. DNA of the CDR3: TGTGCCAGTAGCACTGGACTCTCTGGGGCCAACGTCCTGACTTTC. Supplemented by reference TRBV19 and TRBJ2-6, the full variable domain reads DGGITQSPKYLFRKEGQNVTLSCEQNLNHDAMYWYRQDPGQGLRLIYYSQIVNDFQKGDIAEGYSVSREKKESFPLTVTSAQKNPTAFYLCASSTGLSGANVLTFGAGSRLTVL.

The chain is built from TRBV29-1 and TRBJ1-2, with D uncertain. The CDR3 has 11 residues. The germline V and J ends were trimmed by 7 bases and 6 bases, with 12 bases remaining between them. In germline, CDR1 is SQVTM, CDR2 ANQGSEA. The chain's CDR3 is CSAKAVHGYTF. The DNA for the CDR3 is TGCAGCGCAAAGGCGGTCCATGGCTACACCTTC.

The rearrangement joins TRBV5-4 to TRBJ1-1; TRBD1 is a possible D gene (5 bases). The germline V and J ends were trimmed by 4 bases and 5 bases, with 12 bases remaining between them. The CDR3 contains 13 residues. The germline CDR1 and CDR2 sequences are SGHNT and YYREEE (reference sequence). CDR3 sequence (DNA): TGTGCCAGCAGCCCGGTAGGGGTAACTGAAGCTTTCTTT. Amino acids: CASSPVGVTEAFF.

This clone was found a few times. The genes are TRBV7-9 and TRBJ2-7; D gene ambiguous. Per the germline V gene, CDR1 is SEHNR and CDR2 is FQNEAQ (reference sequence). V lost 5 bases to trimming and J lost 5 bases, with 13 bases between them. The CDR3 runs 13 residues. This CDR3 reads CASSLRAPDEQYF. CDR3 coding DNA: TGTGCCAGCAGCCTACGGGCTCCGGACGAGCAGTACTTC. Full variable domain (remainder filled in from reference TRBV7-9 and TRBJ2-7): DTGVSQNPRHKITKRGQNVTFRCDPISEHNRLYWYRQTLGQGPEFLTYFQNEAQLEKSRLLSDRFSAERPKGSFSTLEIQRTEQGDSAMYLCASSLRAPDEQYFGPGTRLTVT.

The rearrangement links TRBV28 to TRBJ2-2; 8 nucleotides match TRBD2. CDR3 size: 15 residues. The ends lost 7 bases at V and 1 base at J; junction bases unmatched: 5. Per the germline V gene, CDR1 is MDHEN and CDR2 is SYDVKM. CDR3 in DNA: TGTGCCAGCACCATCCTAGCGGGGAACACCGGGGAGCTGTTTTTT. It translates to CASTILAGNTGELFF.

Details on this clone: The same CDR3 can be traced to other DNA sequences in this sample. This chain links TRBV5-4 with TRBJ2-5; D call uncertain. The CDR3 loop spans 11 amino acids. V dropped 4 bases and J dropped 5 bases, with 6 bases sitting between them. CDR1 and CDR2 (germline): SGHNT, YYREEE (reference sequence). This CDR3 reads CASSLKETQYF. Written as DNA, the CDR3 is TGTGCCAGCAGCCTTAAGGAGACCCAGTACTTC. Filled out from reference TRBV5-4 and TRBJ2-5, the complete variable domain reads ETGVTQSPTHLIKTRGQQVTLRCSSQSGHNTVSWYQQALGQGPQFIFQYYREEENGRGNFPPRFSGLQFPNYSSELNVNALELDDSALYLCASSLKETQYFGPGTRLLVL.

The rearrangement links TRBV27 to TRBJ2-5; tentative D call: TRBD1 (6 bases). In germline, CDR1 is MNHEY, CDR2 SMNVEV (reference sequence). V was pared by 6 bases and J by 4 bases, with 12 bases between. The CDR3 is 13 amino acids. CDR3 in amino acids: CASSQGRGETQYF. The DNA for the CDR3 is TGTGCCAGCAGCCAGGGCAGGGGAGAGACCCAGTACTTC.

V gene TRBV30 combines with J gene TRBJ1-2, with a weak D call TRBD1 (5 bases). V was trimmed by 8 bases and J by 4 bases, leaving 20 bases between them. The length of the CDR3 is 14 residues. CDR1 GTSNPN and CDR2 SVGIG come from the germline V gene (reference sequence). CDR3 sequence: CAGHWWRGLYGYTF. The CDR3 nucleotides read TGTGCCGGACACTGGTGGCGCGGGCTCTATGGCTACACCTTC.

This chain connects TRBV20-1 to TRBJ2-4; D gene ambiguous. Trimming cost V 5 bases and J 8 bases, with 10 bases left between them. The CDR3 has 11 residues. Germline CDR1 DFQATT, CDR2 SNEGSKA (reference sequence). DNA of the CDR3: TGCAGTGCTCTGCCCCTGGACATTCAGTACTTC. Protein: CSALPLDIQYF.

This clone has just a few counts. This chain links TRBV7-9 with TRBJ1-4; D is undetermined. Germline CDR1 SEHNR, CDR2 FQNEAQ (reference sequence). Trimming shortened V by 4 bases and J by 7 bases, and 16 bases separated the two germline ends. The CDR3 is made up of 15 amino acids. This chain's CDR3 is CASSSRREWAEKLFF. Written as DNA, the CDR3 is TGTGCCAGCAGCTCCAGACGGGAGTGGGCTGAAAAACTGTTTTTT. The complete variable domain, with remaining parts taken from reference TRBV7-9 and TRBJ1-4, reads DTGVSQNPRHKITKRGQNVTFRCDPISEHNRLYWYRQTLGQGPEFLTYFQNEAQLEKSRLLSDRFSAERPKGSFSTLEIQRTEQGDSAMYLCASSSRREWAEKLFFGSGTQLSVL.

The chain links TRBV30 to TRBJ2-3; TRBD1 matches 10 bases. From germline, CDR1 is GTSNPN and CDR2 SVGIG (reference sequence). The junction had 0 bases not matched to a gene; V was cut back by 5 bases and J by 4 bases. This CDR3 is built from 12 residues. This CDR3 reads CAWDRGPDTQYF. The CDR3 nucleotides read TGTGCCTGGGACAGGGGGCCAGATACGCAGTATTTT. The whole variable domain, remainder taken from reference TRBV30 and TRBJ2-3, is SQTIHQWPATLVQPVGSPLSLECTVEGTSNPNLYWYRQAAGRGLQLLFYSVGIGQISSEVPQNLSASRPQDRQFILSSKKLLLSDSGFYLCAWDRGPDTQYFGPGTRLTVL.

The genes are TRBV4-1 and TRBJ2-5, with D tentatively TRBD1 or TRBD2 (5 bases each). Looked up from germline, CDR1 is MGHRA and CDR2 is YSYEKL. V was clipped by 1 base and J by 1 base, with 16 bases between them. The CDR3 runs 17 residues. The CDR3 bases are TGCGCCAGCAGCCAAGGACAACGGGGCACTCTCCAAGAGACCCAGTACTTC. Its protein is CASSQGQRGTLQETQYF.